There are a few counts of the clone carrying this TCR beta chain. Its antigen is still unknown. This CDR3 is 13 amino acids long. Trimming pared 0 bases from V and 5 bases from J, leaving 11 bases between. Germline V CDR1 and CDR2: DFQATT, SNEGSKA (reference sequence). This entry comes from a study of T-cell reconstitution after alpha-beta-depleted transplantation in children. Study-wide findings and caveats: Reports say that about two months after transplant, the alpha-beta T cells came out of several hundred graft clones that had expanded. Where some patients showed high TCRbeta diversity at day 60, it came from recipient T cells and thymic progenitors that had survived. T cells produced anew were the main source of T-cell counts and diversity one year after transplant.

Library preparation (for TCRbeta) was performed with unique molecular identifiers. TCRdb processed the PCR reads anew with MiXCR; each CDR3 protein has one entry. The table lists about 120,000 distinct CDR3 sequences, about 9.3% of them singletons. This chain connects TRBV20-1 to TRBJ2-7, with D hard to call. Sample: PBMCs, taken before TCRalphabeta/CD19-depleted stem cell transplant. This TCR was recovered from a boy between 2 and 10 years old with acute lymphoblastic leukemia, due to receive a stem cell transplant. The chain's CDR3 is CSAREGRGDEQYF. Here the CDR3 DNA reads TGCAGTGCTAGAGAAGGCCGTGGGGACGAGCAGTACTTC.